Listed below are T cell receptor beta chains from one sample, sequenced in a study of CD8+ T cells in alopecia areata. The method was immunoSEQ multiplex PCR; TCRdb's version includes in-frame clones alone and lacks a portion of them. The sample includes 20,000 to 30,000 clones, under 60% of them seen just once. The material sequenced was NKG2D-high CD8+ T cells sorted from blood. Receptor source: a human donor with alopecia areata. CDR3s include the opening cysteine and the closing phenylalanine or tryptophan. D genes are given only for firm matches. Where a row states a size, it is once, few, many or the class of an expanded clone; other rows omit it.

V,D,size,J,DNA,CDR3
TRBV2,.,.,TRBJ1-4,TGTGCCAGCGGCATTAATGAAAAACTGTTTTTT,CASGINEKLFF
TRBV20-1,.,.,TRBJ2-1,TGCAGTGCTACCCACCTAAATGAGCAGTTCTTC,CSATHLNEQFF
TRBV28,.,.,TRBJ2-5,TGTGCCAGCCGGCGGGGCAGGGCTCAAGAGACCCAGTACTTC,CASRRGRAQETQYF
TRBV7-2,.,.,TRBJ2-3,TGTGCATCGACACAGGGAGATACTAGCACAGATACGCAGTATTTT,CASTQGDTSTDTQYF
TRBV7-6,.,.,TRBJ1-3,TGTGCCAGCAGCTTAGAGTCTGGAAGCTCTGGAAACACCATATATTTT,CASSLESGSSGNTIYF
TRBV27,.,.,TRBJ1-1,TGTGCCAGCAGTTTATCTCTGGGCACTGAAGCTTTCTTT,CASSLSLGTEAFF
TRBV28,.,few,TRBJ2-1,TGTGCCAGCAGTTTAGACAACTGGGGAAACAGAGTCTCGGACAGTGAGCAGTTCTTC,CASSLDNWGNRVSDSEQFF
TRBV5-1,.,few,TRBJ2-6,TGCGCCAGCAGCTTGGTGTTGGGACTGAGCTCTGGGGCCAACGTCCTGACTTTC,CASSLVLGLSSGANVLTF
TRBV28,.,.,TRBJ2-7,TGTGCCAGCAGTTTGGGCTCCTACGAGCAGTACTTC,CASSLGSYEQYF
TRBV9,.,.,TRBJ1-1,TGTGCCAGCAGCGTAGAGGGGGAAAGAACTGAAGCTTTCTTT,CASSVEGERTEAFF